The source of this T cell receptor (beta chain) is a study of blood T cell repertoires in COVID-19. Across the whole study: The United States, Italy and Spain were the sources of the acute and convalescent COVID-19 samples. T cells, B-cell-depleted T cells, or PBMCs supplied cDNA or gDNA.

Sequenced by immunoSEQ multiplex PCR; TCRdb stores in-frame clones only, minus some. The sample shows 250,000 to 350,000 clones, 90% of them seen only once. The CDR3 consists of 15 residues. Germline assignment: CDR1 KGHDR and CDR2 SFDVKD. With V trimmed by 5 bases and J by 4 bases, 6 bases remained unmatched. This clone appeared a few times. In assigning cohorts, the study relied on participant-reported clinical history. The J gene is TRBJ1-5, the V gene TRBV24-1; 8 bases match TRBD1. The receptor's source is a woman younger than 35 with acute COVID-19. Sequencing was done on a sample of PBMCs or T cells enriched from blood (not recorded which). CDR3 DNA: TGTGCCACCAGTGGCGGGACAGGCCCGAATCAGCCCCAGCATTTT. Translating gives CATSGGTGPNQPQHF.